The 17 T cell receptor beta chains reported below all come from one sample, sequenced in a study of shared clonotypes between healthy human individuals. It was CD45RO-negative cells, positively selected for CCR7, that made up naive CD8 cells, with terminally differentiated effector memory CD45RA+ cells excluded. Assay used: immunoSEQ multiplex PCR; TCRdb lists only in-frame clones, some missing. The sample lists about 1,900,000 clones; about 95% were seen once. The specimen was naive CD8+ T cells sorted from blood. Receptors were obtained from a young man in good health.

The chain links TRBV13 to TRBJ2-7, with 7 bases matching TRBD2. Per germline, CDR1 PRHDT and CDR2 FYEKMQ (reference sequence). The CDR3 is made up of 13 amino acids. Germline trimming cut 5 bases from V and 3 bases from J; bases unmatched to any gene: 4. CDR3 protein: CASSPGLDYEQYF. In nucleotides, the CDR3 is TGTGCCAGCAGCCCAGGACTAGACTACGAGCAGTACTTC.

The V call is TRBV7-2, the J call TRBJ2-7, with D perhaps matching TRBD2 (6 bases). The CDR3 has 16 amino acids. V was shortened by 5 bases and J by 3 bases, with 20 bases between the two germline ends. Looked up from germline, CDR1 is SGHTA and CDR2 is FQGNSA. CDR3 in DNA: TGTGCCAGCAGCCTTCACCCCGGGACTTTCGACTACGAGCAGTACTTC. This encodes CASSLHPGTFDYEQYF.

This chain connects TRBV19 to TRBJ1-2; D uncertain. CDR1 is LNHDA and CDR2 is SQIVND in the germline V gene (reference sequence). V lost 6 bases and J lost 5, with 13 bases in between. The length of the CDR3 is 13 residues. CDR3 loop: CASSPLSAYGYTF. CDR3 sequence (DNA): TGTGCCAGTAGCCCCCTCTCGGCGTATGGCTACACCTTC.

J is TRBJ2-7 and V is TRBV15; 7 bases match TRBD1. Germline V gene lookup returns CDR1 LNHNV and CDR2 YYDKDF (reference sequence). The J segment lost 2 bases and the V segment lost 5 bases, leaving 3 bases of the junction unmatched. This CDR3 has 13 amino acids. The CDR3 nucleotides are TGTGCCACCAGCCTCGGGACAGCCTACGAGCAGTACTTC. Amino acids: CATSLGTAYEQYF. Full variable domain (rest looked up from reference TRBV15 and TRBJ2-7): DAMVIQNPRYQVTQFGKPVTLSCSQTLNHNVMYWYQQKSSQAPKLLFHYYDKDFNNEADTPDNFQSRRPNTSFCFLDIRSPGLGDTAMYLCATSLGTAYEQYFGPGTRLTVT.

In DNA form, the CDR3 reads TGTGCCATGGGGGCAGACTATAATTCACCCCTCCACTTT. Translated, it gives CAMGADYNSPLHF. The genes are TRBV10-3 and TRBJ1-6; tentatively, D is TRBD1 (6 bases). CDR3 length equals 13 residues. The germline V and J ends were trimmed by 9 bases and 3 bases, with 9 bases remaining between them. CDR1 is ENHRY, CDR2 SYGVKD, per germline.

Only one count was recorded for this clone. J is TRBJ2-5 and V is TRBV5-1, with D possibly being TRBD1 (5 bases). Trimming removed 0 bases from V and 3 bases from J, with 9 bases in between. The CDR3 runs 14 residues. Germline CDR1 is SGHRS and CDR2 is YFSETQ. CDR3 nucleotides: TGCGCCAGCAGCTTGGTAGGCAGGGAAGAGACCCAGTACTTC. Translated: CASSLVGREETQYF.

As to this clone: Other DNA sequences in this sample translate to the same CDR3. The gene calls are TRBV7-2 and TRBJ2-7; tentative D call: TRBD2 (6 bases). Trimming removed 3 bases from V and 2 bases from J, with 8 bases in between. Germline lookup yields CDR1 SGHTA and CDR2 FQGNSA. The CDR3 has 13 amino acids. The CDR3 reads CASSFSGTYEQYF. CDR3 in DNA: TGTGCCAGCAGCTTTAGCGGAACCTACGAGCAGTACTTC.

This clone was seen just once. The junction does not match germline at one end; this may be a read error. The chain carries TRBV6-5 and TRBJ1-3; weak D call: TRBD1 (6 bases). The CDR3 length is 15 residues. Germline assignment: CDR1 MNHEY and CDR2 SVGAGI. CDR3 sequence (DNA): TGTGCCAGCAGTTACTCCCAGGGGACTGGGAACACCATATATTTT. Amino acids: CASSYSQGTGNTIYF.

The CDR3 loop is CASSQQRVGGPFDTQYF. CDR3 DNA: TGTGCCAGCAGTCAACAGCGCGTGGGAGGGCCTTTCGATACGCAGTATTTT. The chain links TRBV27 to TRBJ2-3; TRBD2 agrees at 7 bases. This CDR3 is 17 amino acids long. The germline gives CDR1 MNHEY, CDR2 SMNVEV (reference sequence). After removal of 5 bases from V and 6 bases from J, the junction contained 17 bases not matched to a gene.

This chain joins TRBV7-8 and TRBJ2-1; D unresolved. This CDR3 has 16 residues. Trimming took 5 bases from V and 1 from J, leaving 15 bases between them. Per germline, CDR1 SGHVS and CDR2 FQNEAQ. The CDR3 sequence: CASSPETVLSYNEQFF. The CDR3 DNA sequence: TGTGCCAGCAGCCCAGAGACGGTTCTGTCCTACAATGAGCAGTTCTTC.

CDR3 amino acids: CAWSWDWPSYEQYF. CDR3 nucleotides: TGTGCCTGGAGCTGGGACTGGCCCTCCTACGAGCAGTACTTC. The chain has TRBV30 and TRBJ2-7; D may be TRBD2 (6 bases). Trimming shortened V by 3 bases and J by 0 bases, and 12 bases separated the two germline ends. CDR1 GTSNPN and CDR2 SVGIG come from the germline V gene (reference sequence). This CDR3 has 14 amino acids.

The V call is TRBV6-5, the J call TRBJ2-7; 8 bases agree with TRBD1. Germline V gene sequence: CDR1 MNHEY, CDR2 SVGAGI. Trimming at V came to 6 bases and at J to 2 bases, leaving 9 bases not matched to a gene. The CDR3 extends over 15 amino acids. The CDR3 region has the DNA TGTGCCAGCAGGGAGACAGGGGAGGACCCCTACGAGCAGTACTTC. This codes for CASRETGEDPYEQYF.

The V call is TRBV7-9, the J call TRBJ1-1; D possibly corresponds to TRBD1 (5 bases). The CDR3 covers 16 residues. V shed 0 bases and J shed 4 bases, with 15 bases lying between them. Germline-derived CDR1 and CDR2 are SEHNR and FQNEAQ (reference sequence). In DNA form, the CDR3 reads TGTGCCAGCAGCTTAGCTATTGGCAGGGTAATCACTGAAGCTTTCTTT. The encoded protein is CASSLAIGRVITEAFF.

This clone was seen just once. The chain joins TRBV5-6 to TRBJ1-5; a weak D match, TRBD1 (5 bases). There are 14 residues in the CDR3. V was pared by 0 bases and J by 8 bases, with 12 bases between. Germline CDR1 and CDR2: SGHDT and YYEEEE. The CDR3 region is CASSLGSGFEPQHF. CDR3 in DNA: TGTGCCAGCAGCTTGGGTTCAGGGTTTGAGCCCCAGCATTTT.

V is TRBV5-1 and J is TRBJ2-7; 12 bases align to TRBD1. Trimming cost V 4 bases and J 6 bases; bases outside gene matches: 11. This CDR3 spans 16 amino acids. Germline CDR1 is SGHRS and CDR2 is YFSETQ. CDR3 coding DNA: TGCGCCAGCAGCCCCGCTCCGGGACAGGGGGCGCCCGAGCAGTACTTC. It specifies CASSPAPGQGAPEQYF. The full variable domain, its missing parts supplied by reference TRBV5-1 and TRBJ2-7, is KAGVTQTPRYLIKTRGQQVTLSCSPISGHRSVSWYQQTPGQGLQFLFEYFSETQRNKGNFPGRFSGRQFSNSRSEMNVSTLELGDSALYLCASSPAPGQGAPEQYFGPGTRLTVT.

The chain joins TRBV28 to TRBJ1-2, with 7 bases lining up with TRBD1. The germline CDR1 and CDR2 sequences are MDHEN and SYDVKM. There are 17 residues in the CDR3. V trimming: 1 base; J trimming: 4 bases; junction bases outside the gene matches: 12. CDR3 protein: CASSLFPDRDFFYGYTF. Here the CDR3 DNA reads TGTGCCAGCAGTTTATTCCCAGACAGGGACTTTTTCTATGGCTACACCTTC.

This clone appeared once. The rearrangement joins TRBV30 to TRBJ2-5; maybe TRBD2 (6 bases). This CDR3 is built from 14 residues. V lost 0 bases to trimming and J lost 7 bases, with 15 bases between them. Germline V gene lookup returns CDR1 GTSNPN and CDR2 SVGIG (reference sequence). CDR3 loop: CAWSVPGLRGTQYF. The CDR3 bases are TGTGCCTGGAGTGTACCGGGACTTCGGGGGACCCAGTACTTC.